This TCR beta chain was obtained from a study of shared clonotypes between healthy human individuals. Study-level findings and limits: Donor clonotype sharing was expected to depend on sequencing depth.

Generated by immunoSEQ multiplex PCR, the TCRdb table keeps only in-frame clones and is missing some. Counted here are roughly 76,000 clones, 60% to 65% occurring once; the ten biggest clones make up around 52%. Worth noting for this clone: Its antigen is currently unknown.

This CDR3 has 14 amino acids. Trimming cost V 1 base and J 4 bases, with 14 bases left between them. The germline gives CDR1 SQVTM, CDR2 ANQGSEA. The TCR originated in a man aged 25 to 40 in good health. Material: memory CD8+ T cells sorted from blood. This sample's subset: CD45RO+ cells pooled with CCR7-negative TemRA cells. V usage is TRBV29-1 and J usage is TRBJ2-7, with TRBD2 as a possible D gene (5 bases). The CDR3: CSVEGMGATYEQYF. The CDR3 DNA sequence: TGCAGCGTTGAAGGAATGGGAGCCACTTACGAGCAGTACTTC.